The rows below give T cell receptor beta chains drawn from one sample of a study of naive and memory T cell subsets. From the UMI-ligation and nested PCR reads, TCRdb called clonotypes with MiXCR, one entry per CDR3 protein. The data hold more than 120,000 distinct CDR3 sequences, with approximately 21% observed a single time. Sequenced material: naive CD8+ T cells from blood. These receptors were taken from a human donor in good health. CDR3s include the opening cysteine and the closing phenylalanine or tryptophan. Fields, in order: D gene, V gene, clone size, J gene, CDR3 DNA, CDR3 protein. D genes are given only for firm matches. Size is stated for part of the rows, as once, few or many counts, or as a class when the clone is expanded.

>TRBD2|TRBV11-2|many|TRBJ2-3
TGTGCCAGCGGACAGATACTAGCGGTGACAGATACGCAGTATTTT
CASGQILAVTDTQYF
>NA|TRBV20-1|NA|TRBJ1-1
TGCAGTGCCTCCAGAGGGAACACTGAAGCTTTCTTT
CSASRGNTEAFF
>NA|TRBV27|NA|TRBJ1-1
TGTGCCAGCAGTTTAATCTCGGGAAATGTGAACACTGAAGCTTTCTTT
CASSLISGNVNTEAFF
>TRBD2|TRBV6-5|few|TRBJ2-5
TGTGCCAGCACAGGGACTAGCGGGGGACAAGAGACCCAGTACTTC
CASTGTSGGQETQYF
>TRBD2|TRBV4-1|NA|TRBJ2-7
TGCGCCAGCAGCCAAGATTGGAGTAGCGGGAGATACGAGCAGTACTTC
CASSQDWSSGRYEQYF
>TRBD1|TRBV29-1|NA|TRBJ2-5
TGCAGCGTTGACGAGGACAGGGGCCAAGAGACCCAGTACTTC
CSVDEDRGQETQYF
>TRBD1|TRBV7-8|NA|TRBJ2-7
TGTGCCAGCAGCTTACCGGGACAGGGGCCCTCCGAGCAGTACTTC
CASSLPGQGPSEQYF
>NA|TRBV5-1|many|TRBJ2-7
TGCGCCAGCAGCTTGGCGGGGGGCGGCTCCTACGAGCAGTACTTC
CASSLAGGGSYEQYF
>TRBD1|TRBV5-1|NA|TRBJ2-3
TGCGCCAGCAAGTGGGGGACAGGGGCCGGTGATACGCAGTATTTT
CASKWGTGAGDTQYF
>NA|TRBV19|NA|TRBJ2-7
TGTGCCAGTAGTATTTCCGGGACATCCTGGTACGAGCAGTACTTC
CASSISGTSWYEQYF
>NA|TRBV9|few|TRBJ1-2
TGTGCCAGCAGCCAAGAGGGAACCAGAAGCTACACCTTC
CASSQEGTRSYTF
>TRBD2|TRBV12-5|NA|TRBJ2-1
TGTGCTAGTGGTTTAGGACTAGCTTATAATGAGCAGTTCTTC
CASGLGLAYNEQFF
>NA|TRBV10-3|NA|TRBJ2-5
TGTGCCATCAGTGCGTCCCAAGAGACCCAGTACTTC
CAISASQETQYF
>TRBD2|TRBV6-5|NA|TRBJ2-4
TGTGCCAGCAGTCAGGAGGTTAGCGGGAGAGTCGAAAACATTCAGTACTTC
CASSQEVSGRVENIQYF
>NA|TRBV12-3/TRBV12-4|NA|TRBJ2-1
TGTGCCAGCAGTTTGATGACAGAGCAGTTCTTC
CASSLMTEQFF
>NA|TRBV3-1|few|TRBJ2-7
TGTGCCAGCAGCCAAGATCGGGGAGCCTACGAGCAGTACTTC
CASSQDRGAYEQYF
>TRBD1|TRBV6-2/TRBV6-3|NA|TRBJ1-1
TGTGCCAGCAGTTACCGGGACAGGAGGGCTGAAGCTTTCTTT
CASSYRDRRAEAFF
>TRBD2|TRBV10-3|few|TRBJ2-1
TGTGCCATCAGTTTGGGACTAGCGGGAAGCAACTCCTACAATGAGCAGTTCTTC
CAISLGLAGSNSYNEQFF
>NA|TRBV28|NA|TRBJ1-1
TGTGCCAGCAGTCTCTACCTTAGGATGGATAGTGGGTCTGAAGCTTTCTTT
CASSLYLRMDSGSEAFF
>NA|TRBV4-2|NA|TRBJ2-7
TGTGCCAGCAGCCAAGTGGCTGGGGAGCAGTACTTC
CASSQVAGEQYF
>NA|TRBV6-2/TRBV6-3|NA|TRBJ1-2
TGTGCCAGCAGTTACACCGACAGTGGTTGGGGCTACACCTTC
CASSYTDSGWGYTF
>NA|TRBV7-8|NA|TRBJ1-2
TGTGCCAGCAGCTTTTGGGGAAACTCTTATGGCTACACCTTC
CASSFWGNSYGYTF
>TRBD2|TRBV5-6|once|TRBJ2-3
TGTGCCAGCAGCTTGTATATCGGGAGGTTTTCGGCAGATACGCAGTATTTT
CASSLYIGRFSADTQYF
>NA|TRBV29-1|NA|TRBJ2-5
TGCAGCGTTGAAGTGGACGGTGAGGGCGAGACCCAGTACTTC
CSVEVDGEGETQYF
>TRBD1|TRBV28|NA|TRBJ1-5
TGTGCCAGCTCCACCGGGACAGGGTATAGCAATCGGCCCCAGCATTTT
CASSTGTGYSNRPQHF
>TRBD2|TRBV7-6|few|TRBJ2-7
TGTGCCAGCAGCTTAGGGGCCGGGACTAGCTTCGACGAGCAGTACTTC
CASSLGAGTSFDEQYF
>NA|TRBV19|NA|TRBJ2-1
TGTGCCAGTAGTATCCACAATGAGCAGTTCTTC
CASSIHNEQFF
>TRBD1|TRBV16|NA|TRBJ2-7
TGTGCCAGCAGCGCGGGACAGGGGGCAGAGCAGTACTTC
CASSAGQGAEQYF
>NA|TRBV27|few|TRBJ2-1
TGTGCCAGCAGTTTCAGGACGGACGACAATGAGCAGTTCTTC
CASSFRTDDNEQFF
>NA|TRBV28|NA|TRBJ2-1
TGTGCCAGCAGTTTCACCCATGAGCAGTTCTTC
CASSFTHEQFF
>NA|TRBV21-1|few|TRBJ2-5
TGTGCCAGCAGCACAGGGTTTGGGGAGACCCAGTACTTC
CASSTGFGETQYF
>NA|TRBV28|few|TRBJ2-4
TGTGCCAGCAGTTTTCGGACCCCGGACATTCAGTACTTC
CASSFRTPDIQYF
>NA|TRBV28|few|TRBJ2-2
TGTGCCAGCAGTTTTCCGGGACTTCCATTGATGTCCGGGGAGCTGTTTTTT
CASSFPGLPLMSGELFF
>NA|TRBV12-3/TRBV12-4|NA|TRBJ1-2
TGTGCCAGCAGTCCAGGACTTGACGGCTACACCTTC
CASSPGLDGYTF
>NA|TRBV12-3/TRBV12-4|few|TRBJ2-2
TGTGCCAGCAGTTTCGGAGATTCGAACACCGGGGAGCTGTTTTTT
CASSFGDSNTGELFF
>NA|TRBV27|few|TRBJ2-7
TGTGCCAGCAGTTTAAATTCTCGGGGGCGCGAGCAGTACTTC
CASSLNSRGREQYF
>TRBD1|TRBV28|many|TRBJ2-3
TGTGCCAGCAGTCGCCCGAGCCTGACAGGGTGGGCAGATACGCAGTATTTT
CASSRPSLTGWADTQYF
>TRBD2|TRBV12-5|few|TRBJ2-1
TGTGCTAGTGGTTTCGGGACTAGCGGAATCAATGAGCAGTTCTTC
CASGFGTSGINEQFF
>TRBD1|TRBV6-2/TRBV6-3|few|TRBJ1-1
TGTGCCAGCAGTTACTCCGAAGGGTGGACAGGGGTGTCGCGCAGGAACACTGAAGCTTTCTTT
CASSYSEGWTGVSRRNTEAFF
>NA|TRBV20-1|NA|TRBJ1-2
TGCAGTGCTCCTTGGACCGGACCGAACTATGGCTACACCTTC
CSAPWTGPNYGYTF
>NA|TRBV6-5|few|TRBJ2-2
TGTGCCAGCAGCCCATGGACTGGCCCTCCGAACACCGGGGAGCTGTTTTTT
CASSPWTGPPNTGELFF
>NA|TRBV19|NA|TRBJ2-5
TGTGCCAGTAGTCCCAGGACAGCAGACCAAGAGACCCAGTACTTC
CASSPRTADQETQYF
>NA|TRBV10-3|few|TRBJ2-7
TGTGCCATCAGTGAGTCTCCACCTTCCTACGAGCAGTACTTC
CAISESPPSYEQYF
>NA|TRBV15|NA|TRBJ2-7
TGTGCCACCAGCAGAGAGCCAACCTACGAGCAGTACTTC
CATSREPTYEQYF
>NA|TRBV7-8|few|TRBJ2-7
TGTGCCAGCAGCTTAGCGGGGAGATCGGTCTACGAGCAGTACTTC
CASSLAGRSVYEQYF
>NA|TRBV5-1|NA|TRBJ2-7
TGCGCCAGCAGCGAACCGACAGTTTTCTACGAGCAGTACTTC
CASSEPTVFYEQYF
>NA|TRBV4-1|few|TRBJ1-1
TGCGCCAGCAGCCAAGTTCCCAGCACTGAAGCTTTCTTT
CASSQVPSTEAFF
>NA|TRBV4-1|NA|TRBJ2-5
TGCGCCAGCAGCCCTTCGGTAGGGGAGACCCAGTACTTC
CASSPSVGETQYF